This T cell receptor beta chain is drawn from a study of blood T cell repertoires in COVID-19. Study-wide background: There were acute and convalescent COVID-19 samples, and they came from the United States, Italy and Spain.

The CDR3 spans 15 residues. Germline V lookup: CDR1 LGHNA, CDR2 YSLEER. With 1 base removed from V and 5 bases from J, the gap between germline ends came to 15 bases. Sequencing used immunoSEQ multiplex PCR; TCRdb keeps in-frame clones, though not all of them. The sample contains 350,000 to 450,000 clones, just under 90% of which appear only once. The sequenced sample was PBMCs or T cells enriched from blood (not recorded which). The J gene is TRBJ2-7, the V gene TRBV4-3, with a weak D call TRBD1 (5 bases). This receptor was obtained from a woman under 40 who had recovered from COVID-19. The CDR3, as DNA: TGCGCCAGCAGCCAAGCGGCCGGAACAGGCCACGAGCAGTACTTC. Protein sequence: CASSQAAGTGHEQYF.